This is a list of T cell receptor beta chains from one sample in a study of OX40 agonist ivuxolimab in advanced cancers. The method was immunoSEQ multiplex PCR; TCRdb's version includes in-frame clones alone and lacks a portion of them. The data show approximately 100,000 clones, about 85% seen once. The starting material was CD4+ or CD8+ T cells sorted from blood, obtained in a trial of the OX40 agonist ivuxolimab. Receptor source: an adult with an advanced solid tumor such as melanoma, head and neck, liver or kidney cancer. CDR3s include the opening cysteine and the closing phenylalanine or tryptophan. The D gene is left open where the match is weak. Some rows mark clone size as missing; the rest say once, few, many or name a class of expanded clone.

TRBJ2-7 | TRBD2 | NA | TRBV18 | TGTGCCAGCCCCCTTCGGGGACTAGCGGTCCATCCCTTCGAGCAGTACTTC | CASPLRGLAVHPFEQYF
TRBJ2-1 | TRBD1 | NA | TRBV4-2 | TGTGCCAGCAGCCAACGGGGACAGGGGTTATACAATGAGCAGTTCTTC | CASSQRGQGLYNEQFF
TRBJ2-1 | NA | NA | TRBV7-2 | TGTGCCAGCAGCCCCTATAGAAATGAGCAGTTCTTC | CASSPYRNEQFF
TRBJ1-5 | NA | NA | TRBV1 | TGCACCAGCAGCCAAGCCCCTTGGAGGAACAATCAGCCCCAGCATTTT | CTSSQAPWRNNQPQHF
TRBJ2-1 | NA | NA | TRBV6-1 | TGTGCCAGCAGTGAATATGCTCCGGGGAAGTCCTACAATGAGCAGTTCTTC | CASSEYAPGKSYNEQFF
TRBJ1-5 | NA | NA | TRBV27 | TGTGCCAGCAGTTTGTGGTATAGCAATCAGCCCCAGCATTTT | CASSLWYSNQPQHF
TRBJ1-1 | NA | NA | TRBV5-6 | TGTGCCAGCAGCTCGGCGTTACAGGGTTTAGGGAACACTGAAGCTTTCTTT | CASSSALQGLGNTEAFF
TRBJ2-7 | NA | NA | TRBV19 | TGTGCCAGTAGTATGGGACTTACGTACTACGAGCAGTACTTC | CASSMGLTYYEQYF
TRBJ2-7 | TRBD1 | NA | TRBV28 | TGTGCCAGCAGTAACATTTTGGACAGGGGCTCCTACGAGCAGTACTTC | CASSNILDRGSYEQYF
TRBJ1-1 | TRBD1 | NA | TRBV4-1 | TGCGCCAGCAGCCAAGGGACAGGGGTAGGGACTGAAGCTTTCTTT | CASSQGTGVGTEAFF
TRBJ2-7 | NA | NA | TRBV18 | TGTGCCAGCTCACCACAAGTACAGTTTCAATATTCTACCTACGAGCAGTACTTC | CASSPQVQFQYSTYEQYF
TRBJ2-7 | NA | NA | TRBV28 | TGTGCCACCCACCACGAGGGGACCTACGAGCAGTACTTC | CATHHEGTYEQYF
TRBJ2-1 | TRBD1 | NA | TRBV19 | TGTGCCAGTAGTACAGGGGGCAATGAGCAGTTCTTC | CASSTGGNEQFF
TRBJ2-5 | NA | NA | TRBV28 | TGTGCCAGCAGCAGGGCCGCAGGGGAGCGGGGGACCCAGTACTTC | CASSRAAGERGTQYF
TRBJ2-2 | TRBD2 | NA | TRBV7-3 | TGTGCCAGCAGCTTAGTAGCGGGAGGAGTGGACACCGGGGAGCTGTTTTTT | CASSLVAGGVDTGELFF
TRBJ2-2 | TRBD1 | once | TRBV6-5 | TGTGCCAGCAGTATCACAGGGGAGGGGGAGCTGTTTTTT | CASSITGEGELFF
TRBJ1-3 | NA | few | TRBV11-2 | TGTGCCAGCAGCCTCGGGAACACCATATATTTT | CASSLGNTIYF
TRBJ2-7 | NA | NA | TRBV19 | TGTGCCAGTAGTATGTCTGGGGCTGAATACGAGCAGTACTTC | CASSMSGAEYEQYF
TRBJ2-3 | NA | NA | TRBV27 | TGTGCCAGCAGTTCGCGCGATACGCAGTATTTT | CASSSRDTQYF
TRBJ1-1 | NA | few | TRBV6-5 | TGTGCCAGCAGTTACTCCACAGGTGGACACTCGGCTTTCTTT | CASSYSTGGHSAFF
TRBJ2-2 | TRBD2 | NA | TRBV4-3 | TGCGCCAGCAGCCAAGCTTTGCTAGCGGGAGGGGCCGGGGAGCTGTTTTTT | CASSQALLAGGAGELFF
TRBJ1-1 | NA | once | TRBV19 | TGTGCCAGTAGCCTCCGGACAAAGAACACTGAAGCTTTCTTT | CASSLRTKNTEAFF
TRBJ2-6 | NA | NA | TRBV19 | TGTGCCAGTAGTCCAGAGAGCTCTGGGGCCAACGTCCTGACTTTC | CASSPESSGANVLTF
TRBJ2-1 | NA | NA | TRBV6-4 | TGTGCCAGCAGTGACTCTGTTCACAATGAGCAGTTCTTC | CASSDSVHNEQFF
TRBJ1-5 | NA | NA | TRBV10-3 | TGTGCCATCAGTGAGGGAACGGGGTTAGGGCCCCAGCATTTT | CAISEGTGLGPQHF
TRBJ2-7 | NA | NA | TRBV5-1 | TGCGCCAGCACCTCCATGGGCGGCGGCGAGCAGTACTTC | CASTSMGGGEQYF
TRBJ2-7 | NA | once | TRBV11-3 | TGTGCCAGCAGCTTTCTTCCTAGCTACGAGCAGTACTTC | CASSFLPSYEQYF
TRBJ2-1 | TRBD2 | NA | TRBV5-8 | TGTGCCAGCAGCTTGGTACGACTAGCGGGAGAGAATGAGCAGTTCTTC | CASSLVRLAGENEQFF
TRBJ1-3 | NA | NA | TRBV5-1 | TGCGCCAACCACGGGGCGAGGGGAAACACCATATATTTT | CANHGARGNTIYF
TRBJ2-5 | TRBD2 | NA | TRBV30 | TGTGCCTGGGGGGGACTAGGTGGCCAAGAGACCCAGTACTTC | CAWGGLGGQETQYF
TRBJ2-2 | TRBD1 | NA | TRBV30 | TGTGCCTGTCCCGGGACAGCCGGGGAGCTGTTTTTT | CACPGTAGELFF
TRBJ1-3 | NA | once | TRBV5-1 | TGCGCCAGCAGCTTATTGGGAGATGGAAACACCATATATTTT | CASSLLGDGNTIYF
TRBJ2-1 | NA | NA | TRBV6-5 | TGTGCCAGCGGTGGAGAGGGTAGTCAATACAATGAGCAGTTCTTC | CASGGEGSQYNEQFF
TRBJ2-1 | NA | NA | TRBV6-4 | TGTGCCAGCAACAGAGATGAGCAGTTCTTC | CASNRDEQFF
TRBJ2-5 | NA | NA | TRBV5-6 | TGTGCCAGCAGCGCGCTCGTTGGCCTAGCTGGAGGAGAGACCCAGTACTTC | CASSALVGLAGGETQYF
TRBJ2-7 | TRBD2 | NA | TRBV5-1 | TGCGCCAGCAGCCTAGCGGGGGACGCCTACGAGCAGTACTTC | CASSLAGDAYEQYF
TRBJ2-7 | NA | NA | TRBV10-1 | TGCGCCAGCAGTGAGTCGACAGGAAACGAGCAGTACTTC | CASSESTGNEQYF
TRBJ2-2 | NA | few | TRBV10-3 | TGTGCCATCAGCTCCGATGGGGGGCTGTTTTTT | CAISSDGGLFF
TRBJ2-1 | NA | NA | TRBV6-5 | TGTGCCAGCAGTCCGGCCGGGCGGACTTACAATGAGCAGTTCTTC | CASSPAGRTYNEQFF
TRBJ1-1 | NA | NA | TRBV13 | TGTGCCAGCAGCTTAGAGAACACTGAAGCTTTCTTT | CASSLENTEAFF
TRBJ1-5 | NA | many | TRBV6-5 | TGTGCCAGCAGTTACAGAGCTGGGAGTCAGCCCCAGCATTTT | CASSYRAGSQPQHF
TRBJ1-2 | TRBD1 | NA | TRBV27 | TGTGCCAGCAGTTCCCAGGGACAGTACTATGGCTACACCTTC | CASSSQGQYYGYTF
TRBJ1-1 | NA | NA | TRBV28 | TGTGCCAGCAGTTTATGGGGGCGCGAAACTGAAGCTTTCTTT | CASSLWGRETEAFF
TRBJ2-4 | TRBD2 | NA | TRBV4-2 | TGTGCCAGCAGCCAATATCGAACTAGCGCCCGTCAAAACATTCAGTACTTC | CASSQYRTSARQNIQYF
TRBJ2-7 | NA | few | TRBV5-6 | TGTGCCAGCAGCATCTCGTCCTACGAGCAGTACTTC | CASSISSYEQYF
TRBJ2-1 | TRBD2 | NA | TRBV19 | TGTGCCAGTAGTCGTGGGGGGGGCAATGAGCAGTTCTTC | CASSRGGGNEQFF
TRBJ2-5 | NA | NA | TRBV5-6 | TGTGCCAGCAGCTCCTTGGGGGGAGAGCAGTACTTC | CASSSLGGEQYF
TRBJ1-1 | NA | NA | TRBV7-2 | TGTGCCAGCAGCTTAGCTACAGTGAACACTGAAGCTTTCTTT | CASSLATVNTEAFF
TRBJ1-1 | TRBD1 | NA | TRBV7-9 | TGTGCCAGCAGCAGACAGGGGGACACTGAAGCTTTCTTT | CASSRQGDTEAFF
TRBJ1-5 | TRBD1 | few | TRBV4-2 | TGTGCCAGCAGCCTGGACAGGGCTAGCAATCAGCCCCAGCATTTT | CASSLDRASNQPQHF
TRBJ2-5 | NA | NA | TRBV5-5 | TGTGCCAGCAGCTTTGATCCAGGGGGGACGGCAGAGACCCAGTACTTC | CASSFDPGGTAETQYF
TRBJ2-3 | NA | NA | TRBV9 | TGTGCCAGCAGCGTCCTGGGGGCGGGTTTCACAGATACGCAGTATTTT | CASSVLGAGFTDTQYF
TRBJ2-5 | NA | NA | TRBV7-9 | TGTGCCAGCAGCTTCGAAGGGCTTCAAGAGACCCAGTACTTC | CASSFEGLQETQYF
TRBJ1-1 | NA | NA | TRBV6-1 | TGTGCCAGCAGTGAGTATGCAGTGAACACTGAAGCTTTCTTT | CASSEYAVNTEAFF